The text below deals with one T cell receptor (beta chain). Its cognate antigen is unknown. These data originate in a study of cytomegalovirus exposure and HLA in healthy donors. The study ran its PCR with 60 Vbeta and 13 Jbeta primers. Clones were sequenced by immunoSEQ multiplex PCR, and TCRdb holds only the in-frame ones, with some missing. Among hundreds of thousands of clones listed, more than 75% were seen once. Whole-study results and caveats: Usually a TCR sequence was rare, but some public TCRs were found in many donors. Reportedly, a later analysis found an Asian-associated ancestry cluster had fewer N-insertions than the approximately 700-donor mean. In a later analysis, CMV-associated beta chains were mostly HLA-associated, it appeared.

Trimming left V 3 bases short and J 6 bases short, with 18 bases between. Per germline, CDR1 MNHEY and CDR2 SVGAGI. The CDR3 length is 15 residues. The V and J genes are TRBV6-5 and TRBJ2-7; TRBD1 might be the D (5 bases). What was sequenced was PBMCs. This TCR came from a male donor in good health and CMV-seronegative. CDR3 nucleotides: TGTGCCAGCAGTTATAGGCAGTCAGGGTTAGGCGAGCAGTACTTC. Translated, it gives CASSYRQSGLGEQYF.